Presented here are 10 T cell receptor beta chains from one specimen sequenced in a study of blood T cell repertoires in COVID-19. Data came from immunoSEQ multiplex PCR; TCRdb stores just in-frame clones and leaves some out. The table includes some 39,000 clones, 65% to 80% detected once. Sequencing was done on a sample of peripheral blood. The receptors come from an elderly man with acute or convalescent COVID-19.

The rearrangement joins TRBV4-1 to TRBJ2-7, with D possibly matching TRBD1 (5 bases). The V gene's germline CDR1 is MGHRA and CDR2 YSYEKL. This CDR3 spans 15 amino acids. Trimming left V 0 bases short and J 2 bases short, with 11 bases between. The DNA of the CDR3 is TGCGCCAGCAGCCAAGATATTACAGGTACCTACGAGCAGTACTTC. Amino acid sequence: CASSQDITGTYEQYF.

CDR3 amino acids: CASSLKVLGLAGADTQYF. The CDR3 coding sequence is TGTGCCAGCAGCTTAAAGGTTCTAGGTCTAGCGGGAGCAGATACGCAGTATTTT. V and J are TRBV7-6 and TRBJ2-3; 10 positions agree with TRBD2. CDR3 length equals 18 residues. Trimming at V came to 2 bases and at J to 4 bases, leaving 12 bases not matched to a gene. The germline gives CDR1 SGHVS, CDR2 FNYEAQ.

This chain connects TRBV10-3 to TRBJ1-1; 8 positions agree with TRBD1. Looked up from germline, CDR1 is ENHRY and CDR2 is SYGVKD. The V segment lost 5 bases and the J segment 3 bases; nucleotides outside the gene matches: 5. This CDR3 region has 14 residues. The CDR3 loop is CAISMTGDDTEAFF. The CDR3 nucleotides read TGTGCCATCAGTATGACAGGGGATGACACTGAAGCTTTCTTT.

V and J are TRBV7-3 and TRBJ2-3; TRBD2 matches at 9 bases. This CDR3 comprises 18 residues. Losses at the gene ends were 7 bases for V and 5 bases for J; bases not matched to a gene: 19. The germline CDR1 and CDR2 sequences are SGHTA and FQGTGA. The CDR3: CASTQGGLGSGRGDTQYF. The CDR3 nucleotides are TGTGCCAGCACCCAGGGGGGCCTAGGTAGCGGGAGAGGAGATACGCAGTATTTT.

As regards this clone: Its ends do not fully match the called genes, so a read error is possible. In DNA, the CDR3 is TGTGCCAGCAGTTTTCAGGGACAGAAGAATTTC. This encodes CASSFQGQKNF. The chain uses TRBV28 and TRBJ1-2; 7 positions agree with TRBD1. There are 11 residues in the CDR3. Germline-derived CDR1 and CDR2 are MDHEN and SYDVKM.

The chain carries TRBV7-2 and TRBJ2-1; 8 nucleotides agree with TRBD2. Per the germline V gene, CDR1 is SGHTA and CDR2 is FQGNSA. The CDR3 loop spans 14 amino acids. Trimming removed 2 bases from V and 6 bases from J; junction bases left unmatched: 3. This CDR3 reads CASSLSGGPNEQFF. The CDR3 DNA is TGTGCCAGCAGCTTAAGCGGGGGCCCCAATGAGCAGTTCTTC.

The chain links TRBV10-3 to TRBJ1-2; D not certain. CDR1 is ENHRY, CDR2 SYGVKD, per germline. V shed 0 bases and J shed 5 bases, with 7 bases lying between them. The CDR3 covers 13 residues. The CDR3 bases are TGTGCCATCAGTGAGTCTATGTCTTATGGCTACACCTTC. Translated: CAISESMSYGYTF.

The V call is TRBV9, the J call TRBJ2-4; 7 bases map to TRBD1. This CDR3 comprises 14 residues. With 0 bases clipped from V and 6 bases from J, the junction kept 3 bases outside the gene matches. Germline CDR1 SGDLS, CDR2 YYNGEE. CDR3: CASSVGPGGNIQYF. The CDR3 bases are TGTGCCAGCAGCGTAGGGCCAGGGGGAAACATTCAGTACTTC. The full variable domain, its missing parts supplied by reference TRBV9 and TRBJ2-4, is DSGVTQTPKHLITATGQRVTLRCSPRSGDLSVYWYQQSLDQGLQFLIQYYNGEERAKGNILERFSAQQFPDLHSELNLSSLELGDSALYFCASSVGPGGNIQYFGAGTRLSVL.

The table lists this clone with a count of one. The CDR3 loop reads CASSRLDGNGELFF. In nucleotides, the CDR3 is TGTGCCAGTAGCCGACTCGACGGAAACGGGGAGCTGTTTTTT. This chain joins TRBV19 and TRBJ2-2; D unclear. The CDR3 extends over 14 amino acids. Per germline, CDR1 LNHDA and CDR2 SQIVND (reference sequence). V gave up 6 bases and J gave up 7 bases, with 15 bases separating them.

The chain recombines TRBV2 with TRBJ2-3; D might be TRBD1 (6 bases). There are 17 residues in the CDR3. The germline V and J ends were trimmed by 2 bases and 3 bases, with 18 bases remaining between them. In germline, CDR1 is SNHLY, CDR2 FYNNEI. This CDR3 is CASSEYGVGAGTDTQYF. In DNA, the CDR3 is TGTGCCAGCAGTGAATATGGCGTGGGGGCAGGAACAGATACGCAGTATTTT.